This TCR beta chain was sequenced during a study of lymphopenia after photon versus proton radiotherapy. V gave up 0 bases and J gave up 8 bases, with 8 bases separating them. CDR3 size: 12 residues. Germline CDR1 reads SGHRS; CDR2 reads YFSETQ. Sequencing was performed with immunoSEQ multiplex PCR; in TCRdb, only in-frame clones are kept and a portion is missing. The sample consists of tens of thousands of clones, approximately 84% of them appearing once. The V call is TRBV5-1, the J call TRBJ1-1; D perhaps matches TRBD1 (6 bases). Sample: peripheral blood, taken from a patient treated with proton-based radiotherapy. This receptor was obtained from a woman aged 70-85 years with pancreatic cancer. The CDR3 here is CASSLGQDEAFF. The CDR3 DNA reads as TGCGCCAGCAGCTTGGGACAGGACGAAGCTTTCTTT.